The clone carrying this T cell receptor (beta chain) has more than one count but fewer than ten. Compared with germline, one end of the junction differs, possibly owing to a read error. This CDR3 region has 9 residues. CDR1 SGHTA and CDR2 FQGNSA come from the germline V gene. Both 60 Vbeta primers and 13 Jbeta primers went into the PCR. Clones were read by immunoSEQ multiplex PCR, and TCRdb kept only the in-frame ones, dropping some. The data show over 110,000 clones, roughly 80% seen once. The record originates from a study of cytomegalovirus exposure and HLA in healthy donors. The specimen sequenced was PBMCs. This chain joins TRBV7-2 and TRBJ2-7; no reliable D call. The clonotype was recovered from a female donor in good health and CMV-seronegative. The CDR3 sequence: CASSPPPSF. The CDR3 DNA is TGTGCCAGCAGCCCCCCACCGAGCTTC.